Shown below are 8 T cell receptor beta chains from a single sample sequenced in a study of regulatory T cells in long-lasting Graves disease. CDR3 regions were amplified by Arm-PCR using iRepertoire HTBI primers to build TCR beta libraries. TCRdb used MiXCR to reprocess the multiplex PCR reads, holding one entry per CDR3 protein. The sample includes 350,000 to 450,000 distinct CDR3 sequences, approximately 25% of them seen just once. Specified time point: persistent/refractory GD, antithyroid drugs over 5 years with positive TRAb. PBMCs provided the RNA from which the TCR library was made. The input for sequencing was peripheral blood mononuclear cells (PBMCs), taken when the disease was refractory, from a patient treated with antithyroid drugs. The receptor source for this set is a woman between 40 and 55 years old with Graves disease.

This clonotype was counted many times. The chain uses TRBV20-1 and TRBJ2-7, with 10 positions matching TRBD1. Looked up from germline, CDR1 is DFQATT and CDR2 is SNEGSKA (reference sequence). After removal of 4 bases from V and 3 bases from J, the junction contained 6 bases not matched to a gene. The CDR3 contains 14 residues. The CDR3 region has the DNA TGCAGTGCTAACCGGGACAGGGGATTCTACGAGCAGTACTTC. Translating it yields CSANRDRGFYEQYF.

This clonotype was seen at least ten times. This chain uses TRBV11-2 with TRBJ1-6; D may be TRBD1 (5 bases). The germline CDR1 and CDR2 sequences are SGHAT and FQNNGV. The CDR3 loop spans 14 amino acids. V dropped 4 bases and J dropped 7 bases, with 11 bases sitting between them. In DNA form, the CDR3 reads TGTGCCAGCAGCTGGGCTAGGGGAAATTCACCCCTCCACTTT. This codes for CASSWARGNSPLHF. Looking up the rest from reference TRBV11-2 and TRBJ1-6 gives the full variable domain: EAGVAQSPRYKIIEKRQSVAFWCNPISGHATLYWYQQILGQGPKLLIQFQNNGVVDDSQLPKDRFSAERLKGVDSTLKIQPAKLEDSAVYLCASSWARGNSPLHFGNGTRLTVT.

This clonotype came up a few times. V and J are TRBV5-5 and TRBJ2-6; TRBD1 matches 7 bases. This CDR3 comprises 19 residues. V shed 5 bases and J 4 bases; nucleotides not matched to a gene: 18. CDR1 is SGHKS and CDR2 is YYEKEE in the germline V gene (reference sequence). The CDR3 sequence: CASRSEALGQNLGANVLTF. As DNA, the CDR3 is TGTGCCAGCAGGTCCGAAGCTCTGGGACAGAACCTGGGGGCCAACGTCCTGACTTTC.

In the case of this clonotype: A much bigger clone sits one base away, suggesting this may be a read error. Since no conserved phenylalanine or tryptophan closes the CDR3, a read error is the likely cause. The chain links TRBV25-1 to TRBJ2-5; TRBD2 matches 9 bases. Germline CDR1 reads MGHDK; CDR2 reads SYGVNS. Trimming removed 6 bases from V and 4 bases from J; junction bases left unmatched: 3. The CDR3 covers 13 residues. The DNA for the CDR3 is TGTGCCAGCAGGGGCGGGAGGGGAGAGACCCAGTACATC. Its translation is CASRGGRGETQYI.

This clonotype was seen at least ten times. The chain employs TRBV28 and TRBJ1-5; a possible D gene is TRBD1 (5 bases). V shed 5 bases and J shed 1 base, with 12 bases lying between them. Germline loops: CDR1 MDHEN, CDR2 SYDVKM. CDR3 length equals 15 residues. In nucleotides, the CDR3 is TGTGCCAGCAGTCCGGGGACCCGCAGCAATCAGCCCCAGCATTTT. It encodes CASSPGTRSNQPQHF.

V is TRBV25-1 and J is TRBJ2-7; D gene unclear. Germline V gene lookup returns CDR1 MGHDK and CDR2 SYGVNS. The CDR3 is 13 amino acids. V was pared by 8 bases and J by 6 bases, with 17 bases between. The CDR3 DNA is TGTGCCAGCGTAGGTCTGGGGTCCCCCGAGCAGTACTTC. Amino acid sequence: CASVGLGSPEQYF.

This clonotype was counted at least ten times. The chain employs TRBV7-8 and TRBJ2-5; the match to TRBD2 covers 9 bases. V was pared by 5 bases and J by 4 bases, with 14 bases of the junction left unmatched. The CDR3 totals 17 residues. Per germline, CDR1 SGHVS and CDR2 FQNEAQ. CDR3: CASSPVYAREGRETQYF. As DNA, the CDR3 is TGTGCCAGCAGCCCAGTATATGCGCGGGAGGGCCGAGAGACCCAGTACTTC. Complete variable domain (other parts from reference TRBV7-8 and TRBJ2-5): GAGVSQSPRYKVAKRGQDVALRCDPISGHVSLFWYQQALGQGPEFLTYFQNEAQLDKSGLPSDRFFAERPEGSVSTLKIQRTQQEDSAVYLCASSPVYAREGRETQYFGPGTRLLVL.

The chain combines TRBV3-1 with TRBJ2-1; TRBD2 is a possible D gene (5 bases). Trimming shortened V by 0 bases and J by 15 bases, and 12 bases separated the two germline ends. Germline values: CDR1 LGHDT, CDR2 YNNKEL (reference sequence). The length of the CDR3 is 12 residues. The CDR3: CASSQEGGPGFF. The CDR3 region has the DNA TGTGCCAGCAGCCAAGAAGGCGGGCCAGGGTTCTTC.